This T cell receptor beta chain derives from a study of blood T cells in healthy people across ages. Notes on the study in general: Estimated diversity, derived from one million T cells, was regarded as an underestimate. Donors of long life had a larger count of naive CD4+ cells and greater diversity than aged donors.

Comments on this clonotype: Its antigen is not identified.

A second PCR of roughly 6 to 12 cycles used a sample-barcoded 5' primer and a J-beta primer mix. TCRdb fed the 5' RACE reads into MiXCR, producing one record per CDR3 protein. The data contain about a million distinct CDR3 sequences, about 51% of them seen just once; the ten biggest clones take up over 20%. The study drew donors from healthy Caucasian individuals in Russia aged roughly 6 to 95. Sample: blood. The source is a woman aged 60-70 years in good health.

The DNA for the CDR3 is TGTGCCAGCAGTGGGGGGGCCCTCTCCGTAATGGAGCAGTTCTTC. It encodes CASSGGALSVMEQFF. The V and J genes are TRBV25-1 and TRBJ2-1; D could derive from TRBD1 or TRBD2 (6 bases each). The length of the CDR3 is 15 residues. From germline, CDR1 is MGHDK and CDR2 SYGVNS. The V end was cut by 4 bases, the J end by 10 bases, with 20 bases between.